The 10 T cell receptor beta chains reported below all come from one sample, sequenced in a study of shared clonotypes between healthy human individuals. Repertoires were generated with immunoSEQ multiplex PCR, while TCRdb's copy carries only in-frame clones and drops some. The table includes some 240,000 clones, 65% detected once. The material sequenced was memory CD4+ T cells sorted from blood. Subset defined: CD45RA-negative fraction. The receptors stem from a man aged 25-45 years in good health.

The V gene is TRBV20-1, the J gene TRBJ1-3; possibly TRBD1 for D (5 bases). Germline V gene sequence: CDR1 DFQATT, CDR2 SNEGSKA (reference sequence). There are 11 residues in the CDR3. The CDR3 nucleotides read TGCAGGGCGACAGCTGGAAACACCATATATTTT. Residues: CRATAGNTIYF.

About this clone itself: An end of the junction does not agree with germline; a read error may underlie this. V and J are TRBV5-3 and TRBJ1-5; no clear D. Being an ORF, TRBV5-3 has a function that is uncertain. There are 15 residues in the CDR3. CDR3 in DNA: TGTGCCAGAAGCTTCCGGGAGTGGAGCAGTCAGCCCCAGCATTTT. It yields the protein CARSFREWSSQPQHF.

The chain joins TRBV5-1 to TRBJ2-2; D remains ambiguous. CDR3 length equals 15 residues. The ends were cut back, 5 bases at V and 0 bases at J, with 11 bases in the middle. In germline, CDR1 is SGHRS, CDR2 YFSETQ. The CDR3 here is CASSRMGSNTGELFF. DNA for the CDR3: TGCGCCAGCAGTCGCATGGGGTCGAACACCGGGGAGCTGTTTTTT.

The chain carries TRBV10-1 and TRBJ2-3; D possibly matches TRBD1 or TRBD2 (6 bases each). Per germline, CDR1 WNHNN and CDR2 SYGVQD (reference sequence). CDR3 size: 13 residues. Trimming cost V 2 bases and J 6 bases, with 9 bases left between them. The CDR3 loop is CASSEGGRDTQYF. CDR3 sequence (DNA): TGCGCCAGCAGTGAGGGGGGGCGGGATACGCAGTATTTT.

This clone was observed a single time. This chain uses TRBV9 with TRBJ2-1; 11 nucleotides agree with TRBD2. This CDR3 has 17 amino acids. Germline lookup yields CDR1 SGDLS and CDR2 YYNGEE. V trimming: 0 bases; J trimming: 2 bases; junction bases outside the gene matches: 4. This chain's CDR3 is CASSVDGGLAAYNEQFF. The CDR3 DNA reads as TGTGCCAGCAGCGTAGACGGGGGACTAGCGGCCTACAATGAGCAGTTCTTC.

The chain has TRBV6-5 and TRBJ2-7; 8 bases agree with TRBD2. From germline, CDR1 is MNHEY and CDR2 SVGAGI. Trimming cost V 5 bases and J 5 bases; bases outside gene matches: 11. The length of the CDR3 is 15 residues. This chain's CDR3 is CASSRLARKLHEQYF. CDR3 DNA sequence: TGTGCCAGCAGTCGACTAGCGAGAAAGCTCCACGAGCAGTACTTC.

The V call is TRBV7-6, the J call TRBJ1-5, with unresolved D. The germline gives CDR1 SGHVS, CDR2 FNYEAQ. The V end lost 5 bases, the J end lost 7 bases, and 15 bases lay between the germline ends. The CDR3 is 14 residues long. CDR3: CASSARGARQPQHF. CDR3 nucleotide sequence: TGTGCCAGCAGCGCGCGCGGAGCGCGACAGCCCCAGCATTTT.

This chain connects TRBV19 to TRBJ1-2; no firm D call. CDR3 length: 17 amino acids. Germline V CDR1 and CDR2: LNHDA, SQIVND (reference sequence). With 7 bases removed from V and 1 base from J, the gap between germline ends came to 22 bases. The CDR3 sequence is CASKADESVGFNYGYTF. The CDR3 DNA is TGTGCCAGTAAAGCCGACGAATCGGTGGGCTTTAACTATGGCTACACCTTC.

The rearrangement joins TRBV5-4 to TRBJ2-7; no definite D call. The V end was cut by 0 bases, the J end by 7 bases, with 14 bases between. Germline CDR1 and CDR2: SGHNT and YYREEE (reference sequence). The CDR3 runs to 14 residues. CDR3 protein: CASSLEIGLGEQYF. The CDR3 coding sequence is TGTGCCAGCAGCTTGGAAATAGGGCTAGGGGAGCAGTACTTC. Filled out from reference TRBV5-4 and TRBJ2-7, the complete variable domain reads ETGVTQSPTHLIKTRGQQVTLRCSSQSGHNTVSWYQQALGQGPQFIFQYYREEENGRGNFPPRFSGLQFPNYSSELNVNALELDDSALYLCASSLEIGLGEQYFGPGTRLTVT.

There are a few counts of this clone. The J gene is TRBJ2-7, the V gene TRBV10-2; no clear D. Per the germline V gene, CDR1 is WSHSY and CDR2 is SAAADI. The CDR3 covers 14 residues. The germline V and J ends were trimmed by 4 bases and 5 bases, with 15 bases remaining between them. The CDR3 bases are TGCGCCAGCAGTGGTTGGGCAGGCAACAACGAGCAGTACTTC. Amino acids: CASSGWAGNNEQYF.